The rows below give T cell receptor beta chains drawn from one sample of a study of OX40 agonist ivuxolimab in advanced cancers. Repertoires were generated with immunoSEQ multiplex PCR, while TCRdb's copy carries only in-frame clones and drops some. The table lists roughly 66,000 clones, approximately 82% of them singletons. The sequences come from CD4+ or CD8+ T cells sorted from blood, collected in a trial of the OX40 agonist ivuxolimab. The receptors were gathered from an adult with an advanced solid tumor such as melanoma, head and neck, liver or kidney cancer. Each CDR3 is given with its conserved first and last residue. The order of the fields is clone size, V gene, D gene, J gene, CDR3 protein, CDR3 DNA. The D gene is left open where the match is weak. Not every row has a clone size; where given, it reads once, few, many or a size class.

clone_size: -; v_call: TRBV27; d_call: TRBD1; j_call: TRBJ2-2; cdr3_aa: CASSLFRGQGWIGELFF; cdr3_nt: TGTGCCAGCAGTTTATTCAGGGGACAGGGTTGGATCGGGGAGCTGTTTTTT
clone_size: once; v_call: TRBV5-1; d_call: -; j_call: TRBJ2-2; cdr3_aa: CASSLVGAGELFF; cdr3_nt: TGCGCCAGCAGCTTGGTAGGGGCCGGGGAGCTGTTTTTT
clone_size: -; v_call: TRBV11-2; d_call: -; j_call: TRBJ2-1; cdr3_aa: CASSPRQVYNEQFF; cdr3_nt: TGTGCCAGCAGCCCACGACAGGTCTACAATGAGCAGTTCTTC
clone_size: -; v_call: TRBV2; d_call: TRBD1; j_call: TRBJ1-2; cdr3_aa: CASWSSGGALVSYTF; cdr3_nt: TGTGCCAGCTGGTCGTCAGGGGGAGCGTTAGTTAGTTACACCTTC
clone_size: -; v_call: TRBV30; d_call: -; j_call: TRBJ1-1; cdr3_aa: CAWTLGAAGSEAFF; cdr3_nt: TGTGCCTGGACCCTCGGGGCTGCCGGATCTGAAGCTTTCTTT
clone_size: -; v_call: TRBV2; d_call: -; j_call: TRBJ1-6; cdr3_aa: CALGGDQSSSYNSPLHF; cdr3_nt: TGTGCCCTAGGGGGGGACCAGAGCAGCTCCTATAATTCACCCCTCCACTTT
clone_size: once; v_call: TRBV18; d_call: -; j_call: TRBJ1-3; cdr3_aa: CASSPTGTSSGNTIYF; cdr3_nt: TGTGCCAGCTCACCCACTGGAACCAGCTCTGGAAACACCATATATTTT
clone_size: -; v_call: TRBV5-4; d_call: TRBD1; j_call: TRBJ1-3; cdr3_aa: CASSLPTGGSGNTIYF; cdr3_nt: TGTGCCAGCAGCCTTCCGACAGGGGGGTCTGGAAACACCATATATTTT
clone_size: -; v_call: TRBV19; d_call: -; j_call: TRBJ1-1; cdr3_aa: CASSLQGGQAHTEAFF; cdr3_nt: TGTGCCAGTAGTTTACAAGGGGGGCAGGCTCACACTGAAGCTTTCTTT
clone_size: -; v_call: TRBV7-2; d_call: -; j_call: TRBJ2-1; cdr3_aa: CASSLGLGGSISLIDEQFF; cdr3_nt: TGTGCCAGCAGCTTAGGGCTAGGGGGGAGTATAAGTTTGATCGATGAGCAGTTCTTC
clone_size: -; v_call: TRBV19; d_call: -; j_call: TRBJ1-1; cdr3_aa: CASSIDWNTEAFF; cdr3_nt: TGTGCCAGTAGTATAGATTGGAACACTGAAGCTTTCTTT
clone_size: -; v_call: TRBV6-5; d_call: TRBD1; j_call: TRBJ1-1; cdr3_aa: CASSYATGVGTEAFF; cdr3_nt: TGTGCCAGCAGTTACGCCACAGGGGTCGGCACTGAAGCTTTCTTT
clone_size: -; v_call: TRBV30; d_call: -; j_call: TRBJ1-5; cdr3_aa: CAWSPDNGNQPQHF; cdr3_nt: TGTGCCTGGAGTCCGGACAACGGCAATCAGCCCCAGCATTTT
clone_size: -; v_call: TRBV23-1; d_call: -; j_call: TRBJ1-2; cdr3_aa: CASSQSSGRGGYTF; cdr3_nt: TGCGCCAGCAGTCAATCCTCAGGGAGAGGTGGCTACACCTTC
clone_size: few; v_call: TRBV19; d_call: -; j_call: TRBJ1-6; cdr3_aa: CASRMTDRNYNSPLHF; cdr3_nt: TGTGCCAGTAGGATGACCGACAGGAACTATAATTCACCCCTCCACTTT
clone_size: -; v_call: TRBV6-1; d_call: -; j_call: TRBJ1-1; cdr3_aa: CASSVTGGTTEAFF; cdr3_nt: TGTGCCAGCAGTGTTACGGGGGGCACCACTGAAGCTTTCTTT
clone_size: -; v_call: TRBV5-1; d_call: TRBD1; j_call: TRBJ1-2; cdr3_aa: CASSLRQGDYGYTF; cdr3_nt: TGCGCCAGCAGCTTGAGACAGGGGGACTATGGCTACACCTTC
clone_size: -; v_call: TRBV5-4; d_call: TRBD2; j_call: TRBJ2-3; cdr3_aa: CASSPQRLASTDTQYF; cdr3_nt: TGTGCCAGCAGCCCCCAGAGACTAGCTAGCACAGATACGCAGTATTTT
clone_size: -; v_call: TRBV2; d_call: -; j_call: TRBJ2-3; cdr3_aa: CASSGLGAAQYF; cdr3_nt: TGTGCCAGCAGTGGGCTAGGGGCGGCGCAGTATTTT
clone_size: once; v_call: TRBV6-9; d_call: -; j_call: TRBJ2-3; cdr3_aa: CASSLRGDTQYF; cdr3_nt: TGTGCCAGCAGTTTGAGGGGAGATACGCAGTATTTT
clone_size: -; v_call: TRBV6-6; d_call: -; j_call: TRBJ2-3; cdr3_aa: CASSSQKNPTDTQYF; cdr3_nt: TGTGCCAGCAGTTCGCAGAAAAACCCCACAGATACGCAGTATTTT
clone_size: few; v_call: TRBV7-2; d_call: -; j_call: TRBJ1-2; cdr3_aa: CASSSQLDSQYGYTF; cdr3_nt: TGTGCCAGCAGCTCACAATTGGACAGCCAGTATGGCTACACCTTC
clone_size: -; v_call: TRBV18; d_call: -; j_call: TRBJ1-1; cdr3_aa: CASSPQGFVMNTEAFF; cdr3_nt: TGTGCCAGCTCACCACAAGGCTTCGTGATGAACACTGAAGCTTTCTTT
clone_size: -; v_call: TRBV9; d_call: TRBD1; j_call: TRBJ1-1; cdr3_aa: CASSVGQGGRTEAFF; cdr3_nt: TGTGCCAGCAGCGTAGGGCAGGGGGGGAGGACTGAAGCTTTCTTT
clone_size: -; v_call: TRBV6-6; d_call: -; j_call: TRBJ2-3; cdr3_aa: CASTLDDTDTQYF; cdr3_nt: TGTGCCAGCACCCTTGACGACACAGATACGCAGTATTTT
clone_size: few; v_call: TRBV5-6; d_call: -; j_call: TRBJ2-6; cdr3_aa: CASSLFWGPTGANVLTF; cdr3_nt: TGTGCCAGCAGCTTGTTCTGGGGGCCAACTGGGGCCAACGTCCTGACTTTC
clone_size: -; v_call: TRBV20-1; d_call: -; j_call: TRBJ1-1; cdr3_aa: CSASTNTEAFF; cdr3_nt: TGCAGTGCTAGTACTAACACTGAAGCTTTCTTT
clone_size: -; v_call: TRBV30; d_call: -; j_call: TRBJ1-1; cdr3_aa: CAWSAPNTEAFF; cdr3_nt: TGTGCCTGGAGTGCCCCGAACACTGAAGCTTTCTTT
clone_size: -; v_call: TRBV28; d_call: TRBD1; j_call: TRBJ1-2; cdr3_aa: CASSLVSVDRDGYTF; cdr3_nt: TGTGCCAGCAGTTTAGTCTCGGTCGACAGGGACGGCTACACCTTC
clone_size: -; v_call: TRBV10-3; d_call: -; j_call: TRBJ2-7; cdr3_aa: CAIAQTSTGWSYEQYF; cdr3_nt: TGTGCCATCGCCCAGACTAGTACAGGTTGGTCCTACGAGCAGTACTTC
clone_size: -; v_call: TRBV5-4; d_call: -; j_call: TRBJ1-5; cdr3_aa: CASSRGGESNQPQHF; cdr3_nt: TGTGCCAGCAGTCGCGGAGGGGAGAGCAATCAGCCCCAGCATTTT
clone_size: -; v_call: TRBV2; d_call: -; j_call: TRBJ1-5; cdr3_aa: CASIRDTYQPQHF; cdr3_nt: TGTGCCAGCATTAGGGACACTTATCAGCCCCAGCATTTT
clone_size: -; v_call: TRBV12-5; d_call: TRBD1; j_call: TRBJ2-2; cdr3_aa: CASGLGTGDTGELFF; cdr3_nt: TGTGCTAGTGGTCTAGGGACAGGGGATACCGGGGAGCTGTTTTTT
clone_size: -; v_call: TRBV11-1; d_call: TRBD1; j_call: TRBJ2-5; cdr3_aa: CASSLGLLQGEETQYF; cdr3_nt: TGTGCCAGCAGCTTAGGCTTGTTACAGGGGGAAGAGACCCAGTACTTC
clone_size: -; v_call: TRBV23-1; d_call: TRBD1; j_call: TRBJ1-1; cdr3_aa: CASTPGQGFFTEAFF; cdr3_nt: TGCGCCAGCACCCCCGGACAGGGGTTTTTCACTGAAGCTTTCTTT
clone_size: -; v_call: TRBV6-5; d_call: -; j_call: TRBJ2-3; cdr3_aa: CASSYSVGDTQYF; cdr3_nt: TGTGCCAGCAGTTACTCAGTTGGAGATACGCAGTATTTT
clone_size: -; v_call: TRBV2; d_call: -; j_call: TRBJ1-6; cdr3_aa: CASMDSDSPLHF; cdr3_nt: TGTGCCAGCATGGACAGCGATTCACCCCTCCACTTT
clone_size: -; v_call: TRBV30; d_call: -; j_call: TRBJ1-1; cdr3_aa: CAWNNRGEAFF; cdr3_nt: TGTGCCTGGAACAATCGGGGTGAAGCTTTCTTT
clone_size: -; v_call: TRBV6-1; d_call: TRBD1; j_call: TRBJ2-7; cdr3_aa: CASGGQAFEQYF; cdr3_nt: TGTGCCAGCGGGGGACAGGCATTCGAGCAGTACTTC
clone_size: few; v_call: TRBV30; d_call: TRBD1; j_call: TRBJ1-5; cdr3_aa: CAWNPQGWEPQHF; cdr3_nt: TGTGCCTGGAACCCACAGGGGTGGGAGCCCCAGCATTTT
clone_size: once; v_call: TRBV19; d_call: -; j_call: TRBJ1-5; cdr3_aa: CASSKATEDYSNQPQHF; cdr3_nt: TGTGCCAGTAGTAAAGCGACAGAGGATTATAGCAATCAGCCCCAGCATTTT
clone_size: -; v_call: TRBV30; d_call: -; j_call: TRBJ1-5; cdr3_aa: CAWSDSSNQPQHF; cdr3_nt: TGTGCCTGGAGTGACAGTAGCAATCAGCCCCAGCATTTT
clone_size: once; v_call: TRBV7-8; d_call: TRBD1; j_call: TRBJ2-1; cdr3_aa: CASRSGTAYNGQFF; cdr3_nt: TGTGCCAGCAGGTCCGGGACAGCGTACAATGGGCAGTTCTTC
clone_size: -; v_call: TRBV18; d_call: -; j_call: TRBJ2-7; cdr3_aa: CASSPPLTYEQYF; cdr3_nt: TGTGCCAGCTCACCACCCCTAACCTACGAGCAGTACTTC
clone_size: -; v_call: TRBV19; d_call: -; j_call: TRBJ2-3; cdr3_aa: CASSIIGGQDTQYF; cdr3_nt: TGTGCCAGTAGTATTATCGGGGGTCAAGATACGCAGTATTTT
clone_size: -; v_call: TRBV5-1; d_call: -; j_call: TRBJ2-3; cdr3_aa: CASSSQGGSDTDTQYF; cdr3_nt: TGCGCCAGCAGCTCCCAGGGGGGATCAGACACAGATACGCAGTATTTT
clone_size: -; v_call: TRBV2; d_call: -; j_call: TRBJ1-2; cdr3_aa: CASSGGRVGYGYTF; cdr3_nt: TGCGCCAGCAGTGGAGGAAGGGTCGGCTATGGCTACACCTTC
clone_size: -; v_call: TRBV5-6; d_call: TRBD2; j_call: TRBJ2-4; cdr3_aa: CASSLSPLVLAGGLHIQYF; cdr3_nt: TGTGCCAGCAGCTTGAGCCCCTTGGTACTAGCGGGAGGGCTACACATTCAGTACTTC
clone_size: -; v_call: TRBV28; d_call: -; j_call: TRBJ2-1; cdr3_aa: CASSYIPGYYNEQFF; cdr3_nt: TGTGCCAGCAGTTATATCCCGGGATATTACAATGAGCAGTTCTTC
clone_size: -; v_call: TRBV6-1; d_call: -; j_call: TRBJ1-1; cdr3_aa: CASSAGHSGNTEAFF; cdr3_nt: TGTGCCAGCAGCGCGGGACATTCTGGGAACACTGAAGCTTTCTTT
clone_size: -; v_call: TRBV4-1; d_call: TRBD2; j_call: TRBJ2-3; cdr3_aa: CASSQRWGGADTQYF; cdr3_nt: TGCGCCAGCAGCCAAAGATGGGGGGGGGCAGATACGCAGTATTTT
clone_size: -; v_call: TRBV5-5; d_call: TRBD1; j_call: TRBJ1-1; cdr3_aa: CASSLMGQEYTEAFF; cdr3_nt: TGTGCCAGCAGCTTAATGGGACAGGAGTACACTGAAGCTTTCTTT
clone_size: -; v_call: TRBV6-5; d_call: -; j_call: TRBJ1-1; cdr3_aa: CASLTQGFEAFF; cdr3_nt: TGTGCCAGTTTAACGCAGGGCTTTGAAGCTTTCTTT
clone_size: -; v_call: TRBV19; d_call: -; j_call: TRBJ1-5; cdr3_aa: CASSVQGGNQPQHF; cdr3_nt: TGTGCCAGTAGTGTACAGGGTGGCAATCAGCCCCAGCATTTT
clone_size: -; v_call: TRBV5-1; d_call: -; j_call: TRBJ1-1; cdr3_aa: CASRGATMNTEAFF; cdr3_nt: TGCGCCAGCAGAGGGGCAACCATGAACACTGAAGCTTTCTTT